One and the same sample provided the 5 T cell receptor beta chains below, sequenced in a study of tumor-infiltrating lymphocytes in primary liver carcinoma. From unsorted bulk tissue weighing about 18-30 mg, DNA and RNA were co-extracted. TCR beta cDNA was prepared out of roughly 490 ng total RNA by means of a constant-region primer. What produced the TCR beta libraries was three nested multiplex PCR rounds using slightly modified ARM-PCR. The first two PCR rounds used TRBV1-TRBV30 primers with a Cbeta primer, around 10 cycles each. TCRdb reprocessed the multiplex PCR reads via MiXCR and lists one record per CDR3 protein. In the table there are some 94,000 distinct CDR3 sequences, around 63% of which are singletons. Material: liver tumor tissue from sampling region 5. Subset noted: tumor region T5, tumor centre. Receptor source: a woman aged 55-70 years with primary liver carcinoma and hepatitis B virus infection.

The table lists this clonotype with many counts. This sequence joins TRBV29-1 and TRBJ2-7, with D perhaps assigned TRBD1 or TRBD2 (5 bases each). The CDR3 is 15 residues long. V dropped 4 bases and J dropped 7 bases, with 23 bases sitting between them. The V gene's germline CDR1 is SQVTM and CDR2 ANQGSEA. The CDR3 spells CSVGSGRHGGKEQYF. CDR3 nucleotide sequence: TGCAGCGTTGGGTCCGGAAGACATGGGGGAAAGGAGCAGTACTTC.

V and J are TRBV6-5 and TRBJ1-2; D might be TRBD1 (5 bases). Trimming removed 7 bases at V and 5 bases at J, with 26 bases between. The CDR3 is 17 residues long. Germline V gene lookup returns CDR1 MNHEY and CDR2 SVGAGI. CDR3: CASKTWGSRTSRYGYTF. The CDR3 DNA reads TGTGCCAGCAAAACATGGGGGAGTAGGACATCGCGGTATGGCTACACCTTC.

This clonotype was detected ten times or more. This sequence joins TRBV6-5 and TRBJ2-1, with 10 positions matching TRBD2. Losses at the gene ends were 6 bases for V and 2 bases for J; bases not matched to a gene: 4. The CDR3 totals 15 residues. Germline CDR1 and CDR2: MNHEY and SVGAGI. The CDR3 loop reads CASSRGLAAYNEQFF. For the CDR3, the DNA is TGTGCCAGCAGCCGAGGACTAGCGGCCTACAATGAGCAGTTCTTC.

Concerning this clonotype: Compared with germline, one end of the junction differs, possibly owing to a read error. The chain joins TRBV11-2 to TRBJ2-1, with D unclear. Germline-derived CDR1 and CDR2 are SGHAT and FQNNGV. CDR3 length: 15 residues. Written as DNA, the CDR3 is TGTGTCAGCAGCTTAGGCACTTACAGCCGAAATGAGCAGTTCTTC. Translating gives CVSSLGTYSRNEQFF.

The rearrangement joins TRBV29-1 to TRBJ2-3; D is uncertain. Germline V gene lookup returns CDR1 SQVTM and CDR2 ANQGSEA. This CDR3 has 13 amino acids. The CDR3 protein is CGAGITNTDTQYF. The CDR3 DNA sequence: TGCGGCGCCGGAATCACGAACACAGATACGCAGTATTTT.